The following is a T cell receptor (beta chain) sequence with its context. The method was immunoSEQ multiplex PCR; TCRdb's version includes in-frame clones alone and lacks a portion of them. The repertoire consists of tens of thousands of clones, with 90% to 95% occurring once and the leading ten covering roughly 0.9%. These data are taken from a study of T cell changes during pregnancy in multiple sclerosis. Unmatched junction bases numbered 7, after V lost 4 bases and J lost 3 bases. The CDR3 has 16 amino acids. Germline lookup yields CDR1 SGHDT and CDR2 YYEEEE. Specimen: peripheral blood, collected in the second trimester of pregnancy. V is TRBV5-6 and J is TRBJ2-3; 11 bases are shared with TRBD2. The sequence derives from a female donor in good health, enrolled as a control in a pregnancy study. CDR3 residues: CASSPTTSGKTDTQYF. In nucleotides, the CDR3 is TGTGCCAGCAGCCCTACGACTAGCGGGAAAACAGATACGCAGTATTTT.